This entry lists 17 T cell receptor beta chains sequenced from one sample in a study of shared clonotypes between healthy human individuals. Clones were sequenced by immunoSEQ multiplex PCR, and TCRdb holds only the in-frame ones, with some missing. The sample carries millions of clones, 80% to 95% recorded once. Sequenced: naive CD4+ T cells from PBMCs. The subset denotes: CD45RA+ positively selected. The receptor source for this set is a man between 18 and 29 years old in good health. Some clones in this sample may be carry-over from other donors' samples.

The chain combines TRBV10-3 with TRBJ2-3; D gene unclear. Germline CDR1 and CDR2: ENHRY and SYGVKD. V was clipped by 8 bases and J by 3 bases, with 12 bases between them. The CDR3 totals 13 residues. The CDR3 region is CAIAESRTDTQYF. DNA of the CDR3: TGTGCCATCGCAGAAAGCCGGACAGATACGCAGTATTTT.

A note on this clone: Other DNA sequences in the same sample also yield this CDR3. The chain uses TRBV27 and TRBJ2-5; 7 bases are a match to TRBD1. Germline V gene lookup returns CDR1 MNHEY and CDR2 SMNVEV (reference sequence). The length of the CDR3 is 14 residues. Trimming took 5 bases from V and 4 from J; bases not matched to a gene: 7. The CDR3 DNA reads TGTGCCAGCAGTCGAGACAGGGCCCGAGAGACCCAGTACTTC. Translation gives CASSRDRARETQYF.

The chain recombines TRBV18 with TRBJ2-1, with D possibly TRBD2 on 6 matching bases. Germline CDR1 is KGHSH and CDR2 is LQKENI. V gave up 3 bases and J gave up 2 bases, with 20 bases separating them. This CDR3 region has 18 residues. The CDR3 nucleotides are TGTGCCAGCTCACCTCTTGGGACTGGGTATGCCACCTACAATGAGCAGTTCTTC. Residues: CASSPLGTGYATYNEQFF.

The V gene is TRBV27, the J gene TRBJ1-1; 8 bases align to TRBD1. V lost 0 bases and J lost 5; bases outside the gene matches: 5. The CDR3 has 15 amino acids. From germline, CDR1 is MNHEY and CDR2 SMNVEV (reference sequence). The DNA of the CDR3 is TGTGCCAGCAGTTTATCGCCAGGGGGCTTGACTGAAGCTTTCTTT. Its translation: CASSLSPGGLTEAFF.

The chain recombines TRBV28 with TRBJ1-5; D remains ambiguous. Germline loops: CDR1 MDHEN, CDR2 SYDVKM. This CDR3 region has 15 residues. V shed 6 bases and J shed 5 bases, with 17 bases lying between them. CDR3 nucleotide sequence: TGTGCCAGCAGCTCCGCCGAGAGGGATCATCAGCCCCAGCATTTT. Translating it yields CASSSAERDHQPQHF.

The chain combines TRBV9 with TRBJ2-7; 12 bases align to TRBD2. From germline, CDR1 is SGDLS and CDR2 YYNGEE. The CDR3 runs to 15 residues. J lost 1 base, V lost 3 bases, and 2 bases had no gene match. CDR3 residues: CASSASGRGSYEQYF. The CDR3 DNA reads TGTGCCAGCAGCGCTAGCGGGAGGGGGTCCTACGAGCAGTACTTC.

The chain combines TRBV27 with TRBJ1-2; no reliable D call. The CDR3 consists of 16 residues. V lost 0 bases and J 7 bases, leaving 18 bases between the germline ends. CDR1 and CDR2 (germline): MNHEY, SMNVEV (reference sequence). The CDR3 DNA reads as TGTGCCAGCAGTTTATCGGGCGCGGGCACGTCGGGTGGCTACACCTTC. This gives the protein CASSLSGAGTSGGYTF.

The chain has TRBV6-5 and TRBJ2-5; D might be TRBD1 (6 bases). Germline V lookup: CDR1 MNHEY, CDR2 SVGAGI. The CDR3 loop spans 13 amino acids. Trimming took 6 bases from V and 5 from J, leaving 13 bases between them. This chain's CDR3 is CASRPTRGETQYF. CDR3 in DNA: TGTGCCAGCAGACCTACTAGGGGGGAGACCCAGTACTTC.

This clone was counted a few times. This chain links TRBV18 with TRBJ2-2; 9 bases map to TRBD1. CDR3 length: 16 residues. V shed 6 bases and J 5 bases; nucleotides not matched to a gene: 10. Looked up from germline, CDR1 is KGHSH and CDR2 is LQKENI. The CDR3 DNA reads TGTGCCAGCTCCCCGGGACAGGGAAGTGTGACCGGGGAGCTGTTTTTT. It is translated as CASSPGQGSVTGELFF. Full variable domain (rest looked up from reference TRBV18 and TRBJ2-2): NAGVMQNPRHLVRRRGQEARLRCSPMKGHSHVYWYRQLPEEGLKFMVYLQKENIIDESGMPKERFSAEFPKEGPSILRIQQVVRGDSAAYFCASSPGQGSVTGELFFGEGSRLTVL.

The chain couples TRBV7-2 to TRBJ2-7; 7 bases line up with TRBD1. J gave up 6 bases and V 5 bases, and 16 bases lay outside the gene matches. The CDR3 spans 16 residues. Per germline, CDR1 SGHTA and CDR2 FQGNSA. Here the CDR3 reads CASSRGPPGISSEQYF. CDR3 DNA sequence: TGTGCCAGCAGCAGGGGGCCCCCTGGAATTTCTTCCGAGCAGTACTTC. Using reference TRBV7-2 and TRBJ2-7 for the parts outside the CDR3, the full variable domain is GAGVSQSPSNKVTEKGKDVELRCDPISGHTALYWYRQSLGQGLEFLIYFQGNSAPDKSGLPSDRFSAERTGGSVSTLTIQRTQQEDSAVYLCASSRGPPGISSEQYFGPGTRLTVT.

The count of this clone is one. The chain links TRBV4-1 to TRBJ1-3; D not resolved. The CDR3 sequence is 16 residues long. Germline assignment: CDR1 MGHRA and CDR2 YSYEKL. V lost 2 bases, J lost 0 bases, and 11 bases lay in between. CDR3 sequence reads: CASSQSGGSSGNTIYF. CDR3 coding DNA: TGCGCCAGCAGCCAAAGTGGCGGGAGCTCTGGAAACACCATATATTTT.

This sequence joins TRBV7-9 and TRBJ2-3, with a weak D call TRBD2 (6 bases). Germline V lookup: CDR1 SEHNR, CDR2 FQNEAQ (reference sequence). The CDR3 totals 16 residues. Trimming left V 5 bases short and J 4 bases short, with 19 bases between. CDR3 region: CASSRGSGASADTQYF. CDR3 nucleotide sequence: TGTGCCAGCAGCCGTGGGTCGGGAGCGAGCGCAGATACGCAGTATTTT.

The V gene is TRBV5-6, the J gene TRBJ2-7, with 12 bases matching TRBD2. Germline V gives CDR1 SGHDT, CDR2 YYEEEE. The V segment lost 0 bases and the J segment 4 bases; nucleotides outside the gene matches: 11. The CDR3 runs 18 residues. CDR3 amino acids: CASSLGRLTSGRIYEQYF. The CDR3 DNA reads as TGTGCCAGCAGCTTGGGCCGCCTCACTAGCGGGAGGATTTACGAGCAGTACTTC.

The V gene is TRBV29-1, the J gene TRBJ2-1; 11 nucleotides line up with TRBD2. Unmatched junction bases numbered 7, after V lost 6 bases and J lost 6 bases. Germline V gene data show CDR1 as SQVTM and CDR2 as ANQGSEA. CDR3 length: 14 residues. The CDR3 sequence: CSVSTSGRSNEQFF. As DNA, the CDR3 is TGCAGCGTCTCCACTAGCGGGAGATCCAATGAGCAGTTCTTC.

The chain is built from TRBV19 and TRBJ2-1, with 7 bases identical to TRBD2. Unmatched junction bases numbered 2, after V lost 3 bases and J lost 0 bases. CDR1 and CDR2 (germline): LNHDA, SQIVND (reference sequence). This CDR3 has 15 amino acids. CDR3 coding DNA: TGTGCCAGTAGTATGGGGGACTACTCCTACAATGAGCAGTTCTTC. Translation: CASSMGDYSYNEQFF.

This clone has a single count. The junction departs from the called germline gene at one end, perhaps through a read error. The rearrangement uses TRBV5-1 and TRBJ2-1; TRBD2 matches 9 bases. The CDR3 is made up of 16 amino acids. Germline values: CDR1 SGHRS, CDR2 YFSETQ. Written as DNA, the CDR3 is TGCGCCAGCAGCCTGCTAGCGGGAAGCTCCTGCAATGAGCAGTTCTTC. Its translation: CASSLLAGSSCNEQFF.

Of note for this clone: The same CDR3 also results from other DNA sequences found in this sample. The chain couples TRBV14 to TRBJ1-2; D not certain. Per the germline V gene, CDR1 is SGHDN and CDR2 is FVKESK. Trimming cost V 1 base and J 4 bases, with 7 bases left between them. The length of the CDR3 is 13 residues. CDR3 sequence: CASSQGQVYGYTF. The CDR3 coding sequence is TGTGCCAGCAGCCAAGGTCAGGTCTATGGCTACACCTTC.